This T cell receptor (beta chain) derives from a study of blood T cell repertoires in COVID-19. Profiling relied on immunoSEQ multiplex PCR, and the TCRdb table lists in-frame clones only, not all of them. The data show 110,000 or so clones, with around 85% seen just once and approximately 5% held by the top ten. With respect to this clone: The junction differs from germline at one of its ends, possibly a read error.

This CDR3 comprises 16 residues. In germline, CDR1 is SGHTA, CDR2 FQGNSA. Sequenced sample: peripheral blood. The gene calls are TRBV7-2 and TRBJ2-4; weak D call: TRBD1 (6 bases). This TCR came from a woman aged 60-70 years with COVID-19, enrolled during active disease. CDR3 DNA: TGTGCCAGCAGCTTTAACCCCGCGTCGTCTGGGAACAGGGCCAACTTC. This codes for CASSFNPASSGNRANF.